A selection of T cell receptor beta chains follows, all from one sample in a study of regulatory T cells in long-lasting Graves disease. TCRdb re-analysed the multiplex PCR reads in MiXCR, keeping a single row per CDR3 protein. The data show a few hundred thousand distinct CDR3 sequences, roughly 23% seen once. The sample consisted of peripheral blood mononuclear cells (PBMCs), taken when the disease was refractory, from a patient treated with antithyroid drugs. The receptor source for this set is a woman aged 40 to 55 with Graves disease. The CDR3 runs from the conserved cysteine through the conserved F or W. The D gene is left open where the match is weak. Some rows mark clone size as missing; the rest say once, few, many or name a class of expanded clone.

d_call clone_size j_call v_call cdr3_aa cdr3_nt
NA NA TRBJ2-2 TRBV7-2 CASSLAFRGGIGELFF TGTGCCAGCAGCTTAGCGTTTAGGGGGGGGATCGGGGAGCTGTTTTTT
NA few TRBJ1-1 TRBV29-1 CSVESTPVAFF TGCAGCGTTGAATCAACTCCGGTGGCTTTCTTT
TRBD1 NA TRBJ1-5 TRBV7-9 CASSWGQGRGNQPQHF TGTGCCAGCAGCTGGGGACAGGGGCGCGGCAATCAGCCCCAGCATTTT
TRBD1 few TRBJ2-4 TRBV29-1 CSGNQGDIQYF TGCAGCGGAAACCAGGGGGACATTCAGTACTTC
TRBD1 NA TRBJ2-5 TRBV3-1 CASSYGQDGKETQYF TGTGCCAGCAGCTACGGACAGGACGGAAAGGAGACCCAGTACTTC
NA NA TRBJ1-1 TRBV20-1 CSATKATGYTEAFF TGCAGTGCTACAAAGGCGACAGGTTACACTGAAGCTTTCTTT
TRBD1 NA TRBJ1-1 TRBV13 CASSLGSGGHTEAFF TGTGCCAGCAGCTTAGGATCAGGGGGGCATACTGAAGCTTTCTTT
NA few TRBJ1-1 TRBV11-2 CASSQDQGGNTEAFF TGTGCCAGCAGCCAAGATCAGGGCGGGAACACTGAAGCTTTCTTT
NA few TRBJ2-2 TRBV5-1 CASNDMAVPGELFF TGCGCCAGCAACGACATGGCCGTACCCGGGGAGCTGTTTTTT
NA many TRBJ2-7 TRBV28 CASRGRSSYEQYF TGTGCCAGCAGGGGGAGAAGCTCCTACGAGCAGTACTTC
NA few TRBJ2-2 TRBV6-5 CASSYVKGGELFF TGTGCCAGCAGTTACGTCAAGGGGGGGGAGCTGTTTTTT
TRBD1 many TRBJ1-2 TRBV28 CASSLWDRSYGYTF TGTGCCAGCAGTTTGTGGGACAGGTCCTATGGCTACACCTTC
NA NA TRBJ2-4 TRBV13 CASSYDRYKNIQYF TGTGCCAGCAGCTACGACAGATACAAAAACATTCAGTACTTC
TRBD1 many TRBJ1-6 TRBV20-1 CSATGQGVSPLHF TGCAGTGCGACTGGACAGGGAGTATCACCCCTCCACTTT
TRBD1 NA TRBJ2-5 TRBV29-1 CSVEPTGGVHQETQYF TGCAGCGTTGAACCGACAGGGGGCGTTCACCAAGAGACCCAGTACTTC
NA NA TRBJ2-7 TRBV19 CANPVSEGPPYEQYF TGTGCCAACCCAGTATCAGAAGGGCCCCCCTACGAGCAGTACTTC
NA NA TRBJ1-3 TRBV20-1 CSASAGPMRNTIYF TGCAGTGCTAGCGCGGGACCCATGAGAAACACCATATATTTT
NA few TRBJ2-2 TRBV29-1 CSAIDGLGELFF TGCAGCGCCATCGACGGCCTCGGGGAGCTGTTTTTT
NA NA TRBJ2-2 TRBV13 CASSPRTEANTGELFF TGTGCCAGCAGCCCAAGGACAGAAGCGAACACCGGGGAGCTGTTTTTT
NA few TRBJ1-5 TRBV30 CACEQGEGQPQHF TGTGCCTGTGAACAGGGAGAAGGTCAGCCCCAGCATTTT
NA many TRBJ2-7 TRBV20-1 CSARTDFEQYF TGCAGTGCTAGGACGGACTTCGAGCAGTACTTC
NA many TRBJ2-7 TRBV28 CASSGPRGPYEQYF TGTGCCAGCAGCGGGCCCAGGGGCCCCTACGAGCAGTACTTC
TRBD2 few TRBJ2-7 TRBV5-6 CASSLDSGGNDEQYF TGTGCCAGCAGCTTGGATTCGGGAGGTAACGACGAGCAGTACTTC
NA NA TRBJ1-6 TRBV12-3/TRBV12-4 CASSPPYLNSPLHF TGTGCCAGCAGTCCGCCGTACCTTAATTCACCCCTCCACTTT
NA many TRBJ2-7 TRBV11-2 CASSSVTSLGNEQYF TGTGCCAGCAGCTCCGTGACTAGTCTGGGCAACGAGCAGTACTTC
TRBD1 many TRBJ1-6 TRBV20-1 CSAFDRDGRNSPLHF TGCAGTGCCTTCGACAGGGACGGACGTAATTCACCCCTCCACTTT
NA many TRBJ2-5 TRBV12-3/TRBV12-4 CASSLGRIQETQYF TGTGCCAGCAGTTTAGGTCGGATCCAAGAGACCCAGTACTTC
NA NA TRBJ1-1 TRBV6-1 CASSEPGMNTEAFF TGTGCCAGCAGTGAACCAGGGATGAACACTGAAGCTTTCTTT
NA few TRBJ1-6 TRBV7-6 CASSLAAGFSPLHF TGTGCCAGCAGCTTAGCGGCGGGTTTTTCACCCCTCCACTTT
NA few TRBJ2-7 TRBV6-9 CASSYGAGDSGSYEQYF TGTGCCAGCAGTTACGGTGCCGGTGACAGCGGCTCCTACGAGCAGTACTTC
NA many TRBJ2-5 TRBV15 CATSPRDGETQYF TGTGCCACCAGCCCCAGGGACGGGGAGACCCAGTACTTC
NA NA TRBJ2-5 TRBV5-4 CASSLDLDHETQYF TGTGCCAGCAGCTTGGACTTGGATCATGAGACCCAGTACTTC
NA few TRBJ2-7 TRBV5-6 CASAGGRGFREQYF TGTGCCAGCGCTGGGGGCAGGGGCTTCCGCGAGCAGTACTTC
NA NA TRBJ1-1 TRBV29-1 CSVERVGAFF TGCAGCGTTGAAAGGGTAGGAGCTTTCTTT
NA NA TRBJ1-2 TRBV28 CASTLSPLRGRVGYTF TGTGCCAGCACCCTCTCCCCCTTACGAGGGAGGGTTGGCTACACCTTC
TRBD1 many TRBJ1-2 TRBV28 CASMYRGLANYGYTF TGTGCCAGCATGTACAGGGGCCTTGCTAACTATGGCTACACCTTC
NA NA TRBJ1-5 TRBV6-1 CASSEAARAGNQPQHF TGTGCCAGCAGTGAAGCAGCCCGGGCCGGCAATCAGCCCCAGCATTTT
TRBD2 many TRBJ2-7 TRBV28 CASSLSGWEGTYEQYF TGTGCCAGCAGTTTATCGGGGTGGGAGGGTACCTACGAGCAGTACTTC
NA NA TRBJ2-2 TRBV9 CASRTTGNYTGELFF TGTGCCAGCAGAACCACAGGAAACTACACCGGGGAGCTGTTTTTT
TRBD1 few TRBJ2-7 TRBV9 CASSQPLGQGDPYEQYF TGTGCCAGCAGCCAACCCTTAGGACAGGGGGACCCCTACGAGCAGTACTTC
TRBD2 NA TRBJ2-5 TRBV28 CASTRLAGARETQYF TGTGCCAGCACCAGACTAGCGGGAGCGAGGGAGACCCAGTACTTC